Only a few counts were recorded for the clone carrying this T cell receptor beta chain. Per the germline V gene, CDR1 is KGHSH and CDR2 is LQKENI. Trimming took 2 bases from V and 4 from J, leaving 7 bases between them. The CDR3 runs 13 residues. This sample is drawn from a study of blood T cell repertoires in COVID-19. The repertoire was sequenced with immunoSEQ multiplex PCR; TCRdb's copy has only in-frame clones and lacks some. This repertoire shows more than 85,000 clones, 87% found once; its top ten account for approximately 5.4%. Material for sequencing was peripheral blood. J is TRBJ2-3 and V is TRBV18; the D is unclear. This sequence was found in a woman aged 45-60 years with COVID-19, enrolled during active disease. The DNA of the CDR3 is TGTGCCAGCTCACCAACGAGCGCAGATACGCAGTATTTT. It encodes CASSPTSADTQYF.